This T cell receptor beta chain derives from a study of vaccination effects on CD4 cells after COVID-19. The study's findings and limits: Late after vaccination, infection- and vaccine-induced clones showed marked clonal contraction.

Following culture for around 10 days, CD4+ T cells were isolated. For this clone: Its antigen is unknown.

Germline V gives CDR1 SGDLS, CDR2 YYNGEE. V was shortened by 0 bases and J by 5 bases, with 17 bases between the two germline ends. The CDR3 sequence is 16 residues long. Data came from immunoSEQ multiplex PCR; TCRdb stores just in-frame clones and leaves some out. This table holds roughly 48,000 clones, 67% found once. The chain employs TRBV9 and TRBJ1-2; D perhaps matches TRBD1 (6 bases). The source was CD4+ T cells from PBMCs cultured without peptide, collected before COVID-19 vaccination. This clonotype was obtained from a human donor who received a COVID-19 vaccine. As DNA, the CDR3 is TGTGCCAGCAGCGTAGCGGGGGGCCGGAGTAGGTATGGCTACACCTTC. Translating it yields CASSVAGGRSRYGYTF. Full variable domain (remainder filled in from reference TRBV9 and TRBJ1-2): DSGVTQTPKHLITATGQRVTLRCSPRSGDLSVYWYQQSLDQGLQFLIQYYNGEERAKGNILERFSAQQFPDLHSELNLSSLELGDSALYFCASSVAGGRSRYGYTFGSGTRLTVV.